This T cell receptor (beta chain) was identified during a study of post-analysis software for immune sequencing data. Turning to the study itself: Courses of disease covered relapsing-remitting, secondary progressive and progressive-relapsing multiple sclerosis. Study-level findings and limits: Samples made in the same batch grouped tightly together by F measure. When compared against controls, multiple sclerosis patients showed significantly lower normalized Chao1 diversity. TRBV5-6, TRBV5-1 and TRBV20-1 belonged to a set of a handful of TRBV segments that were more frequent in patients than controls.

With V trimmed by 3 bases and J by 7 bases, 6 bases remained unmatched. Germline assignment: CDR1 SGHTA and CDR2 FQGNSA. The CDR3 is 16 residues long. As for this clonotype: As yet, its antigen is unknown.

cDNA libraries for TCR beta contained unique molecular identifiers. TCRdb fed the PCR reads into MiXCR, producing one record per CDR3 protein. The sample has some 890,000 distinct CDR3 sequences; around 50% are singletons. The sample comprised blood. The source of this sequence is a girl aged 5-17 years with multiple sclerosis. The rearrangement links TRBV7-2 to TRBJ2-1; TRBD2 agrees at 13 bases. The CDR3 DNA follows: TGTGCCAGCAGCTTTAAACTAGCGGGAGGGGGTAATGAGCAGTTCTTC. As protein: CASSFKLAGGGNEQFF.